The clone carrying this TCR beta chain was seen only once. This CDR3 has 13 amino acids. Germline V gene lookup returns CDR1 SQVTM and CDR2 ANQGSEA. Trimming stripped 6 bases from V and 0 bases from J, with 11 bases between. TCRdb keeps only in-frame clones here, not all; method: immunoSEQ multiplex PCR. The data contain 150,000 to 200,000 clones, around 90% of them singletons. The data stem from a study of blood T cell repertoires in COVID-19. The chain joins TRBV29-1 to TRBJ1-1; tentatively, D is TRBD1 (5 bases). The sequence derives from a woman aged 60-75 years who had recovered from COVID-19. The sequenced sample consisted of peripheral blood. CDR3 protein: CSVGQGLNTEAFF. The CDR3 nucleotides read TGCAGCGTCGGGCAGGGCTTGAACACTGAAGCTTTCTTT.